These 9 T cell receptor beta chains were sequenced from one sample in a study of blood T cell repertoires in COVID-19. Sequencing was performed with immunoSEQ multiplex PCR; in TCRdb, only in-frame clones are kept and a portion is missing. The sample consists of roughly 100,000 clones, 80% to 90% of them appearing once. The specimen sequenced was peripheral blood. The receptors derive from a man in his fifties or sixties with acute or convalescent COVID-19.

This clone showed up just a few times. This chain connects TRBV19 to TRBJ2-5, with TRBD1 identical over 9 bases. The CDR3 consists of 15 residues. CDR1 and CDR2 from the germline V gene are LNHDA and SQIVND (reference sequence). J gave up 5 bases and V 5 bases, and 9 bases lay outside the gene matches. This CDR3 is CASSLFTGGRETQYF. The CDR3 DNA reads TGTGCCAGTAGTTTGTTTACAGGGGGCAGGGAGACCCAGTACTTC.

The gene calls are TRBV7-2 and TRBJ2-1; D not resolved. V dropped 5 bases and J dropped 7 bases, with 9 bases sitting between them. The germline CDR1 and CDR2 sequences are SGHTA and FQGNSA. This CDR3 is 12 amino acids long. CDR3 loop: CASSPQWNEQFF. Written as DNA, the CDR3 is TGTGCCAGCAGCCCTCAGTGGAATGAGCAGTTCTTC.

The chain joins TRBV27 to TRBJ2-1; D is possibly TRBD1 (6 bases). The CDR3 runs 15 residues. V lost 3 bases, J lost 3 bases, and 12 bases lay in between. Germline V CDR1 and CDR2: MNHEY, SMNVEV (reference sequence). CDR3 amino acids: CASSLTGTIYNEQFF. Here the CDR3 DNA reads TGTGCCAGCAGTTTGACCGGGACAATCTACAATGAGCAGTTCTTC.

This clone was detected once. The chain uses TRBV6-2 or TRBV6-3 and TRBJ2-7, with 7 bases fitting TRBD2. The CDR3 extends over 15 amino acids. The J segment lost 5 bases and the V segment lost 2 bases, leaving 9 bases of the junction unmatched. CDR1 is MNHEY and CDR2 is SVGEGT in the germline V gene. The CDR3 DNA sequence: TGTGCCAGCAGTTACCGAGCGGGATCACAGAACGAGCAGTACTTC. This encodes CASSYRAGSQNEQYF.

The chain joins TRBV2 to TRBJ2-5, with TRBD2 as a possible D gene (7 bases). CDR1 is SNHLY, CDR2 FYNNEI, per germline. This CDR3 has 12 amino acids. V lost 7 bases and J lost 5, with 11 bases in between. CDR3 region: CASKRGGETQYF. As DNA, the CDR3 is TGTGCCAGCAAAAGGGGGGGGGAGACCCAGTACTTC.

The gene calls are TRBV14 and TRBJ2-7; 11 nucleotides align to TRBD1. The CDR3 has 16 residues. Germline V lookup: CDR1 SGHDN, CDR2 FVKESK. The junction had 3 bases not matched to a gene; V was cut back by 0 bases and J by 2 bases. DNA of the CDR3: TGTGCCAGCAGCCAAGATAGGGGACAGGGGGCCTACGAGCAGTACTTC. This encodes CASSQDRGQGAYEQYF.

This clone appeared a few times. CDR3 DNA sequence: TGTGCCAGCCGCTCCGGACAGTACTCCTATAATTCACCCCTCCACTTT. It translates to CASRSGQYSYNSPLHF. The chain recombines TRBV27 with TRBJ1-6; D might be TRBD1 (6 bases). Deletions cut 8 bases from V and 0 bases from J, with 14 bases between. CDR1 MNHEY and CDR2 SMNVEV come from the germline V gene (reference sequence). The CDR3 has 16 residues.

Concerning this clone itself: This sample also contains other DNA sequences that code for the same CDR3. The chain recombines TRBV18 with TRBJ2-3; the D is unclear. Trimming left V 1 base short and J 0 bases short, with 5 bases between. The CDR3 contains 14 residues. Germline values: CDR1 KGHSH, CDR2 LQKENI. The DNA for the CDR3 is TGTGCCAGCTCACCACTAACTAGCACAGATACGCAGTATTTT. It is translated as CASSPLTSTDTQYF. Combining the CDR3 with reference TRBV18 and TRBJ2-3 gives the whole variable domain NAGVMQNPRHLVRRRGQEARLRCSPMKGHSHVYWYRQLPEEGLKFMVYLQKENIIDESGMPKERFSAEFPKEGPSILRIQQVVRGDSAAYFCASSPLTSTDTQYFGPGTRLTVL.

This chain connects TRBV15 to TRBJ1-4; tentative D call: TRBD1 (5 bases). CDR3 length equals 15 residues. V was shortened by 0 bases and J by 7 bases, with 12 bases between the two germline ends. Germline V gene lookup returns CDR1 LNHNV and CDR2 YYDKDF (reference sequence). The CDR3 DNA reads TGTGCCACCAGCAGAGATCCGGGGGAAAGTGAAAAACTGTTTTTT. Amino acid sequence: CATSRDPGESEKLFF.